This TCR beta chain was identified during a study of cytomegalovirus exposure and HLA in healthy donors. Trimming took 6 bases from V and 3 from J; bases not matched to a gene: 5. The germline V gene encodes CDR1 SNHLY and CDR2 FYNNEI. CDR3 size: 14 residues. Vbeta (60) and Jbeta (13) primers were used in the PCR. Sequencing used immunoSEQ multiplex PCR; TCRdb keeps in-frame clones, though not all of them. The sample includes some 140,000 clones. Source material: PBMCs. The receptor was isolated from a woman aged 55-69 years in good health and CMV-seronegative. This sequence joins TRBV2 and TRBJ2-1; TRBD2 agrees at 7 bases. The CDR3 DNA sequence: TGTGCCAGCAGCGGGAGGACTAGCTACAATGAGCAGTTCTTC. Encoded protein: CASSGRTSYNEQFF.